This T cell receptor (beta chain) was recovered during a study of blood T cell repertoires in COVID-19. Study context: COVID-19 samples collected from the United States, Italy and Spain covered acute and convalescent phases. From T cells, B-cell-depleted T cells, or PBMCs came the material, which was cDNA or gDNA.

Membership in each cohort depended on participant-reported clinical history. Before being deemed recovered, Cohort 3 donors had two negative PCRs, clearance, or symptom resolution. This CDR3 is built from 18 residues. CDR1 is MGHRA, CDR2 YSYEKL, per germline. With V trimmed by 0 bases and J by 5 bases, 11 bases remained unmatched. Clones were sequenced by immunoSEQ multiplex PCR, and TCRdb holds only the in-frame ones, with some missing. This sample carries hundreds of thousands of clones, around 90% of them seen once, and the ten largest clones take around 2.9%. The V and J genes are TRBV4-1 and TRBJ2-3, with TRBD2 identical over 10 bases. Source material: PBMCs or T cells enriched from blood (not recorded which). This receptor was obtained from a woman aged 50 to 60 who had recovered from COVID-19. CDR3 amino acids: CASSQERLLAGVGDTQYF. The CDR3 bases are TGCGCCAGCAGCCAAGAACGCCTGCTAGCGGGAGTAGGAGATACGCAGTATTTT.